A single sample is the source of the 7 T cell receptor beta chains below, sequenced in a study of CD8+ T cells in alopecia areata. After isolation, RNA underwent reverse transcription to generate cDNA as the sequencing template. The assay was immunoSEQ multiplex PCR, and TCRdb's table has in-frame clones only and misses some. The sample records 130,000 or so clones, about 50% being singletons. The sequencing input was NKG2D-low CD8+ T cells sorted from blood. The receptors come from a human donor with alopecia areata.

The chain is built from TRBV5-4 and TRBJ1-1; D unresolved. This CDR3 has 13 amino acids. The V gene lost 3 bases and the J gene lost 1 base, with 7 bases spanning the gap. Germline CDR1 reads SGHNT; CDR2 reads YYREEE (reference sequence). Here the CDR3 reads CASSSPENTEAFF. The CDR3 DNA sequence: TGTGCCAGCAGCTCTCCAGAGAACACTGAAGCTTTCTTT.

The chain links TRBV27 to TRBJ2-1; 9 nucleotides align to TRBD2. With 6 bases clipped from V and 3 bases from J, the junction kept 6 bases outside the gene matches. Germline CDR1 is MNHEY and CDR2 is SMNVEV (reference sequence). The CDR3 loop spans 15 amino acids. The CDR3 coding sequence is TGTGCCAGCAGCCAGAGCGGGGGGCTCTACAATGAGCAGTTCTTC. It codes for CASSQSGGLYNEQFF.

The CDR3: CASSGDLLTF. Here the CDR3 DNA reads TGTGCCAGCAGCGGGGACCTTCTCACCTTC. The chain has TRBV9 and TRBJ1-2; tentatively, D is TRBD1 (5 bases). This CDR3 has 10 residues. Trimming cost V 3 bases and J 13 bases, with 10 bases left between them. Germline V gene sequence: CDR1 SGDLS, CDR2 YYNGEE.

The CDR3, as DNA: TGCGCCAGCAGCCAAGCCAGGGGAGGTCCCCCCACAGATACGCAGTATTTT. Its protein product is CASSQARGGPPTDTQYF. V usage is TRBV4-3 and J usage is TRBJ2-3, with D perhaps matching TRBD1 or TRBD2 (6 bases each). Trimming removed 1 base at V and 2 bases at J, with 16 bases between. CDR3 length equals 17 residues. Germline V gene sequence: CDR1 LGHNA, CDR2 YSLEER.

This chain connects TRBV15 to TRBJ2-7, with unresolved D. Germline CDR1 reads LNHNV; CDR2 reads YYDKDF (reference sequence). V lost 1 base and J lost 2, with 9 bases in between. The CDR3 totals 14 residues. In nucleotides, the CDR3 is TGTGCCACCAGCAGAGTTCAGGCTGCCTACGAGCAGTACTTC. Protein: CATSRVQAAYEQYF.

The V gene is TRBV6-5, the J gene TRBJ2-2; D is unclear. Germline CDR1 reads MNHEY; CDR2 reads SVGAGI. Trimming shortened V by 5 bases and J by 5 bases, and 6 bases separated the two germline ends. The CDR3 has 12 amino acids. CDR3 coding DNA: TGTGCCAGCAGTCAGTTGACCGGGGAGCTGTTTTTT. This codes for CASSQLTGELFF.

This chain connects TRBV5-6 to TRBJ2-7; D possibly uses TRBD1 or TRBD2 (5 bases each). The CDR3 is 12 residues long. V lost 6 bases and J lost 3, with 10 bases in between. CDR1 is SGHDT and CDR2 is YYEEEE in the germline V gene. CDR3 DNA sequence: TGTGCCAGCAACCGGGACCACTACGAGCAGTACTTC. It specifies CASNRDHYEQYF.